This T cell receptor (beta chain) was captured in a study of identical twins. This clonotype has more than one count but fewer than ten. The antigen remains undetermined. TCRdb itself ran the 5' RACE reads through MiXCR, one entry per CDR3 protein. In the table there are about 890,000 distinct CDR3 sequences, roughly an eighth of which are singletons. Broader study findings: Carriage of fewer insertions was seen in abundant cord blood beta clonotypes, whereas memory repertoires showed none. For out-of-frame beta sequences, excess twin sharing was weaker.

CDR3 length: 17 residues. Germline V gives CDR1 SGHRS, CDR2 YFSETQ. V was pared by 1 base and J by 3 bases, with 16 bases between. The data also belong to a second study, concerning yellow fever vaccine responses in identical twins. That paper notes: Reportedly, twins showed a vaccine T cell response that looked partly convergent and partly personalized.

The chain employs TRBV5-1 and TRBJ2-2, with D possibly matching TRBD2 (6 bases). The specimen was PBMCs. This receptor was obtained from a woman between 18 and 29 years old in good health. The CDR3 nucleotides read TGCGCCAGCAGCTTGTGGGGCGGGGACGAGTACACCGGGGAGCTGTTTTTT. Protein sequence: CASSLWGGDEYTGELFF. Full variable domain (outside the CDR3, taken from reference TRBV5-1 and TRBJ2-2): KAGVTQTPRYLIKTRGQQVTLSCSPISGHRSVSWYQQTPGQGLQFLFEYFSETQRNKGNFPGRFSGRQFSNSRSEMNVSTLELGDSALYLCASSLWGGDEYTGELFFGEGSRLTVL.